A selection of T cell receptor beta chains follows, all from one sample in a study of shared T cell receptors in the human thymus. Using immunoSEQ multiplex PCR, the repertoire was profiled, and TCRdb retains in-frame clones only, with some absent. In the table there are 700,000 or so clones, 70% to 90% of which are singletons. These records were also assigned to another study, of human thymus T cells.

Sequencing was done on a sample of thymocytes. These receptor sequences come from a girl in the first two years of life with a congenital heart defect. The CDR3 runs from the conserved cysteine through the conserved F or W. D genes are given only for firm matches. Clone size is shown for a subset of rows, as once, few, many or a class of expanded clone.

v_call,clone_size,j_call,d_call,cdr3_nt,cdr3_aa
TRBV9,-,TRBJ2-2,TRBD1,TGTGCCAGCAGCGTACACCCACCCGGACAGGGGGCGAACACCGGGGAGCTGTTTTTT,CASSVHPPGQGANTGELFF
TRBV7-6,once,TRBJ2-7,TRBD2,TGTGCCAGCAGCCCAGGGGGGCTAGCGGGGGATTACGAGCAGTACTTC,CASSPGGLAGDYEQYF
TRBV15,-,TRBJ2-7,TRBD1,TGTGCCACCAGCCAGAAGCTACCCCGGGACAGGGACGACGAGCAGTACTTC,CATSQKLPRDRDDEQYF
TRBV27,-,TRBJ2-7,TRBD1,TGTGCCAGCAGTTTTTCCGTCCCGGGACAGGGGTTCCACGAGCAGTACTTC,CASSFSVPGQGFHEQYF
TRBV29-1,-,TRBJ1-1,TRBD1,TGCAGCGCAAACCCCACAGGGGGCACTGAAGCTTTCTTT,CSANPTGGTEAFF
TRBV4-3,-,TRBJ1-1,-,TGCGCCAGCAGCCAAGATTTCGCGGGTCTCCCCCGGCTGAACACTGAAGCTTTCTTT,CASSQDFAGLPRLNTEAFF
TRBV5-5,-,TRBJ2-1,-,TGTGCCAGCAGCTTCGGGGAAAGCTCCTACAATGAGCAGTTCTTC,CASSFGESSYNEQFF
TRBV7-6,-,TRBJ1-6,-,TGTGCCAGCAGCCAAAGACAGTTCTATAATTCACCCCTCCACTTT,CASSQRQFYNSPLHF
TRBV20-1,-,TRBJ1-2,-,TGCAGTGCTAGGCGGACAGCCCTTAGGTTC,CSARRTALRF
TRBV5-6,-,TRBJ2-7,-,TGTGCCAGCAGCTTGGTGGGACAAAAAAGAATCCACGAGCAGTACTTC,CASSLVGQKRIHEQYF
TRBV19,-,TRBJ1-2,TRBD1,TGTGCCAGTAGTATCCTCCGGGACAGGGGCTCCGTTACCTATGGCTACACCTTC,CASSILRDRGSVTYGYTF
TRBV4-1,few,TRBJ1-6,TRBD1,TGCGCCAGCAGCCAAGTTACCAGGGGGGTTTCCTATAATTCACCCCTCCACTTT,CASSQVTRGVSYNSPLHF
TRBV10-1,-,TRBJ2-1,-,TGCGCCAGCAGCGTAACAGAGACCTACAATGAGCAGTTCTTC,CASSVTETYNEQFF
TRBV28,-,TRBJ2-3,TRBD2,TGTGCCAGCAGTGTGGGACTAGCTGGGATCACAGATACGCAGTATTTT,CASSVGLAGITDTQYF
TRBV5-4,-,TRBJ1-2,-,TGTGCCAGCAGCTGGCGTGCAGAGGGTAACTATGGCTACACCTTC,CASSWRAEGNYGYTF
TRBV27,-,TRBJ1-1,-,TGTGCCAGCAGTATCCTCGAGGGTACTGAAGCTTTCTTT,CASSILEGTEAFF
TRBV7-3,-,TRBJ2-1,TRBD2,TGTGCCAGCAGCTTTGACGGGGGGAACTTCTACAATGAGCAGTTCTTC,CASSFDGGNFYNEQFF
TRBV5-1,-,TRBJ1-1,TRBD1,TGCGCCAGCAGCCCGCCGGACAGGGTAAACACTGAAGCTTTCTTT,CASSPPDRVNTEAFF
TRBV27,-,TRBJ2-7,TRBD1,TGTGCCAGCAGTCCCTCGGGACAGATCTACGAGCAGTACTTC,CASSPSGQIYEQYF
TRBV6-6,-,TRBJ1-2,TRBD1,TGTGCCAGCACAACCGACAGGGAGAATGGGACCTTC,CASTTDRENGTF
TRBV5-4,-,TRBJ1-2,TRBD1,TGTGCCAGCAGGAATATCCCCGGGACAGGCTCTAACTATGGCTACACCTTC,CASRNIPGTGSNYGYTF
TRBV7-2,-,TRBJ1-1,-,TGTGCCAGCAGCTTTTGGGGGGAGAACACTGAAGCTTTCTTT,CASSFWGENTEAFF
TRBV2,-,TRBJ2-4,-,TGTGCCAGCAGTGGGCCGGGCATTCAGTACTTC,CASSGPGIQYF
TRBV5-1,-,TRBJ2-6,-,TGCGCCAGCAGCTCTAACCCCAATCCCATATCTGGGGCCAACGTCCTGACTTTC,CASSSNPNPISGANVLTF
TRBV6-5,-,TRBJ2-1,-,TGTGCCAGCAGTTACTCGGGGGGCTACAATGAGCAGTTCTTC,CASSYSGGYNEQFF
TRBV19,-,TRBJ1-6,TRBD1,TGTGCCAGTAGTATTCCTTCCGGGGCGGCGGACAGGATCAATTCACCCCTCCACTTT,CASSIPSGAADRINSPLHF
TRBV5-1,-,TRBJ2-1,-,TGCGCCAGCAGCTTGGATACAGTCGAGCAGTTCTTC,CASSLDTVEQFF
TRBV7-3,-,TRBJ1-1,TRBD1,TGTGCCAGCAGCAAAAGACCCCCGGGACAGTTAAACACTGAAGCTTTCTTT,CASSKRPPGQLNTEAFF
TRBV11-2,-,TRBJ1-1,-,TGTGCCAGCAGCCCAACGTTCATTGGTTCGTCAGTCATGGACACTGAAGCTTTCTTT,CASSPTFIGSSVMDTEAFF
TRBV5-8,-,TRBJ1-2,-,TGTGCCAGCAGCCCCCGCCCAGGCACTTACACCTTC,CASSPRPGTYTF
TRBV5-8,few,TRBJ1-1,-,TGTGCCAGCAGCTTCCCGGACAGAGTCCTCACTGAAGCTTTCTTT,CASSFPDRVLTEAFF
TRBV2,-,TRBJ1-1,TRBD1,TGTGCCAGCACCCGGGGGACAGTGAACACTGAAGCTTTCTTT,CASTRGTVNTEAFF
TRBV4-1,-,TRBJ1-1,-,TGCGCCAGCAGCCAAGTGTACGGTGGTGACACTGAAGCTTTCTTT,CASSQVYGGDTEAFF
TRBV6-1,-,TRBJ1-5,TRBD1,TGTGCCAGCAGTGCCCGACAGGGTGGGCAGCCCCAGCATTTT,CASSARQGGQPQHF
TRBV27,-,TRBJ1-4,-,TGTGCCAGCAGTTTTGTGTATGACGGGACTCCGGATGAAAAACTGTTTTTT,CASSFVYDGTPDEKLFF
TRBV4-1,-,TRBJ2-2,TRBD1,TGCGCCAGCAGCCAAGATATGGGACAGGGAAGGACCGGGGAGCTGTTTTTT,CASSQDMGQGRTGELFF